These 4 T cell receptor beta chains share one sample of origin, sequenced in a study of blood T cell repertoires in COVID-19. Produced via immunoSEQ multiplex PCR; TCRdb's table is partial and in-frame only. The sample holds about 350,000 clones, about 90% seen once. The sample taken for sequencing was PBMCs or T cells enriched from blood (not recorded which). The receptors were sampled from a woman aged 30 to 39 who had recovered from COVID-19.

The chain employs TRBV30 and TRBJ1-5; D perhaps matches TRBD1 (5 bases). V was cut by 5 bases and J by 9 bases, with 17 bases left in between. The CDR3 runs 13 residues. The V gene's germline CDR1 is GTSNPN and CDR2 SVGIG (reference sequence). The CDR3 here is CAWAGHPGGPQHF. CDR3 DNA: TGTGCCTGGGCTGGACACCCGGGGGGGCCCCAGCATTTT.

The V and J genes are TRBV19 and TRBJ2-3; D might be TRBD2 (5 bases). Trimming shortened V by 11 bases and J by 4 bases, and 19 bases separated the two germline ends. The germline CDR1 and CDR2 sequences are LNHDA and SQIVND (reference sequence). The CDR3 contains 14 residues. The CDR3 sequence is CACNPGFFADTQYF. In DNA, the CDR3 is TGTGCCTGCAATCCGGGGTTTTTCGCAGATACGCAGTATTTT.

The chain uses TRBV5-4 and TRBJ2-2, with 8 bases that match TRBD1. CDR3 length equals 15 residues. The trim removed 0 bases at V and 6 bases at J, leaving 4 bases unmatched. CDR1 and CDR2 (germline): SGHNT, YYREEE (reference sequence). The CDR3: CASSLDRGISGELFF. CDR3 bases: TGTGCCAGCAGCTTGGACAGGGGGATTTCCGGGGAGCTGTTTTTT.

The chain employs TRBV4-3 and TRBJ2-3, with 14 bases aligning to TRBD2. This CDR3 is 18 amino acids long. J lost 0 bases, V lost 4 bases, and 6 bases had no gene match. CDR1 and CDR2 (germline): LGHNA, YSLEER. The CDR3 protein is CASSLGLAGGVSTDTQYF. CDR3 nucleotide sequence: TGCGCCAGCAGCCTAGGACTAGCGGGGGGCGTGAGCACAGATACGCAGTATTTT.